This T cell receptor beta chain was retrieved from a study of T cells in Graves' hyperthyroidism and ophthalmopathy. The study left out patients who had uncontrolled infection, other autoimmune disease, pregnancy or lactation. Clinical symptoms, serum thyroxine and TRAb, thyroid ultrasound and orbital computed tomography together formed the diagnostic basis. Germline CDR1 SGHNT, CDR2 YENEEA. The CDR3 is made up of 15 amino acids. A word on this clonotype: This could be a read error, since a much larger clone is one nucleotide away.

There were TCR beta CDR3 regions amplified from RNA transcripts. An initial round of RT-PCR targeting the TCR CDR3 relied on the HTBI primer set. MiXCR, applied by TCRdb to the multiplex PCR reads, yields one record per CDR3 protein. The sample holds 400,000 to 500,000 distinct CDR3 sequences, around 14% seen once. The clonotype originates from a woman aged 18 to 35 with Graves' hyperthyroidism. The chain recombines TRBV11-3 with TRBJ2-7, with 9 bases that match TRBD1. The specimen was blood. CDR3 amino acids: CASSLEGQGFYKQYF. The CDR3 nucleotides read TGTGCCAGCAGCTTAGAGGGACAGGGATTCTACAAGCAGTACTTC.